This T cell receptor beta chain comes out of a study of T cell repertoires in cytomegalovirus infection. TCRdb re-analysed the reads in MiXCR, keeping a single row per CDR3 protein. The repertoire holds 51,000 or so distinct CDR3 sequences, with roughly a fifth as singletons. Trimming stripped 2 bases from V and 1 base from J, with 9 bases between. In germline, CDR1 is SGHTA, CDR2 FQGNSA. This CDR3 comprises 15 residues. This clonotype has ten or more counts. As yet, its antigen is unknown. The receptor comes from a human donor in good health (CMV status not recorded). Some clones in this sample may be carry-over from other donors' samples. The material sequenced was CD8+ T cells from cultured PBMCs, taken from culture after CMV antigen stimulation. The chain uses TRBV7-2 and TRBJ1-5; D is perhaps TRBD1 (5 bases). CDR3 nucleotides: TGTGCCAGCAGCTTACAGGGTTTAAGCAATCAGCCCCAGCATTTT. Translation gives CASSLQGLSNQPQHF.